One and the same sample provided the 13 T cell receptor beta chains below, sequenced in a study of blood T cell repertoires in COVID-19. Libraries were prepared by immunoSEQ multiplex PCR; TCRdb keeps only in-frame clonotypes and omits some of them. Of about 170,000 clones listed, around nine tenths are singletons. Sequenced input: peripheral blood. The receptors stem from a man aged 50 or older who had recovered from COVID-19.

This chain connects TRBV9 to TRBJ2-5, with 9 bases identical to TRBD1. Germline V gives CDR1 SGDLS, CDR2 YYNGEE. The J segment lost 0 bases and the V segment lost 2 bases, leaving 2 bases of the junction unmatched. This CDR3 spans 15 amino acids. CDR3 sequence: CASSVGTGYQETQYF. CDR3 coding DNA: TGTGCCAGCAGCGTTGGGACAGGGTACCAAGAGACCCAGTACTTC.

The rearrangement uses TRBV19 and TRBJ2-1; TRBD2 matches at 10 bases. After removal of 3 bases from V and 4 bases from J, the junction contained 3 bases not matched to a gene. This CDR3 has 15 residues. Germline CDR1 is LNHDA and CDR2 is SQIVND (reference sequence). DNA for the CDR3: TGTGCCAGTAGTATCGGGACTAGCGTTTACAATGAGCAGTTCTTC. Protein product: CASSIGTSVYNEQFF. The whole variable domain, remainder taken from reference TRBV19 and TRBJ2-1, is DGGITQSPKYLFRKEGQNVTLSCEQNLNHDAMYWYRQDPGQGLRLIYYSQIVNDFQKGDIAEGYSVSREKKESFPLTVTSAQKNPTAFYLCASSIGTSVYNEQFFGPGTRLTVL.

The rearrangement uses TRBV18 and TRBJ1-1, with unresolved D. The CDR3 is 13 amino acids. Trimming cost V 5 bases and J 2 bases, with 9 bases left between them. The germline gives CDR1 KGHSH, CDR2 LQKENI. The CDR3 reads CASSVKQNTEAFF. The CDR3 region has the DNA TGTGCCAGCTCAGTAAAACAAAACACTGAAGCTTTCTTT.

The genes are TRBV7-8 and TRBJ2-7; 9 bases map to TRBD1. Germline CDR1 is SGHVS and CDR2 is FQNEAQ. V shed 5 bases and J 5 bases; nucleotides not matched to a gene: 13. This CDR3 has 16 amino acids. The CDR3 DNA sequence: TGTGCCAGCAGCCCTAGGGAGGGACAGGGAAGGAACGAGCAGTACTTC. Its translation: CASSPREGQGRNEQYF.

The chain is built from TRBV5-5 and TRBJ2-7; TRBD1 agrees at 10 bases. The ends lost 3 bases at V and 3 bases at J; junction bases unmatched: 12. In germline, CDR1 is SGHKS, CDR2 YYEKEE (reference sequence). The CDR3 spans 17 residues. The CDR3 reads CASSWGLAGTGDYEQYF. As DNA, the CDR3 is TGTGCCAGCAGCTGGGGACTCGCCGGGACAGGGGACTACGAGCAGTACTTC.

This chain joins TRBV7-8 and TRBJ1-1; maybe TRBD1 (5 bases). Trimming removed 5 bases at V and 5 bases at J, with 12 bases between. The CDR3 consists of 13 residues. CDR1 is SGHVS, CDR2 FQNEAQ, per germline. This CDR3 is CASSRGGGTEAFF. In DNA, the CDR3 is TGTGCCAGCAGCCGGGGGGGTGGAACTGAAGCTTTCTTT.

J is TRBJ2-6 and V is TRBV19; 10 nucleotides line up with TRBD1. Germline lookup yields CDR1 LNHDA and CDR2 SQIVND (reference sequence). V shed 4 bases and J 4 bases; nucleotides not matched to a gene: 10. The CDR3 has 18 amino acids. The CDR3 reads CASSTLTGTGVGANVLTF. For the CDR3, the DNA is TGTGCCAGTAGTACACTAACCGGGACAGGGGTAGGGGCCAACGTCCTGACTTTC.

This chain uses TRBV5-6 with TRBJ1-3; TRBD1 aligns across 11 bases. The CDR3 sequence is 17 residues long. Germline V gives CDR1 SGHDT, CDR2 YYEEEE. J lost 3 bases, V lost 3 bases, and 8 bases had no gene match. In DNA, the CDR3 is TGTGCCAGCAGCTACCGGACAGGGGGCGCGTTTGGAAACACCATATATTTT. Translation gives CASSYRTGGAFGNTIYF.

This chain joins TRBV7-9 and TRBJ2-7, with D perhaps matching TRBD1 (5 bases). CDR1 and CDR2 (germline): SEHNR, FQNEAQ (reference sequence). V lost 1 base and J 5 bases, leaving 12 bases between the germline ends. This CDR3 comprises 14 residues. The CDR3 DNA reads TGTGCCAGCAGCTTAGAGAACAGGCTTCACGAGCAGTACTTC. Translated, it gives CASSLENRLHEQYF.

The chain uses TRBV4-1 and TRBJ1-5; 8 bases fit TRBD1. This CDR3 region has 14 residues. J gave up 0 bases and V 6 bases, and 1 base lay outside the gene matches. The V gene's germline CDR1 is MGHRA and CDR2 YSYEKL. In nucleotides, the CDR3 is TGCGCCAGCAGTGACAGGGGTAGCAATCAGCCCCAGCATTTT. It yields the protein CASSDRGSNQPQHF.

V gene TRBV27 combines with J gene TRBJ2-7, with 9 bases matching TRBD2. Germline CDR1 MNHEY, CDR2 SMNVEV (reference sequence). The CDR3 runs 15 residues. Trimming removed 2 bases from V and 2 bases from J; junction bases left unmatched: 4. CDR3 DNA: TGTGCCAGCAGTTTAGGGCGGGGGGGCCCCTACGAGCAGTACTTC. Encoded protein: CASSLGRGGPYEQYF.

The chain has TRBV4-1 and TRBJ2-5, with D possibly being TRBD2 (5 bases). V was clipped by 0 bases and J by 7 bases, with 12 bases between them. The CDR3 is 14 residues long. CDR1 and CDR2 from the germline V gene are MGHRA and YSYEKL. The CDR3 loop reads CASSQDLGEWTQYF. Written as DNA, the CDR3 is TGCGCCAGCAGCCAAGATCTTGGGGAGTGGACCCAGTACTTC.

This sequence joins TRBV18 and TRBJ2-3, with TRBD2 matching over 10 bases. The V gene end was trimmed by 5 bases and the J gene end by 4 bases; junction bases not matched to a gene: 9. The CDR3 has 16 residues. Germline V gene lookup returns CDR1 KGHSH and CDR2 LQKENI. The CDR3 nucleotides read TGTGCCAGCTCATCTCGGACTAGCGGAAACTCAGATACGCAGTATTTT. This translates into CASSSRTSGNSDTQYF. Full variable domain (remainder filled in from reference TRBV18 and TRBJ2-3): NAGVMQNPRHLVRRRGQEARLRCSPMKGHSHVYWYRQLPEEGLKFMVYLQKENIIDESGMPKERFSAEFPKEGPSILRIQQVVRGDSAAYFCASSSRTSGNSDTQYFGPGTRLTVL.